These 7 T cell receptor beta chains share one sample of origin, sequenced in a study of blood T cell repertoires in COVID-19. Clones were sequenced by immunoSEQ multiplex PCR, and TCRdb holds only the in-frame ones, with some missing. The table shows tens of thousands of clones, with over 70% occurring only once. Sequencing was carried out using peripheral blood. These TCRs come from a human donor in a cohort sampled during active COVID-19.

The chain is built from TRBV20-1 and TRBJ2-1; D uncertain. The CDR3 runs 17 residues. From germline, CDR1 is DFQATT and CDR2 SNEGSKA (reference sequence). The V end was cut by 3 bases, the J end by 0 bases, with 18 bases between. The CDR3 DNA reads as TGCAGTGCTAGTCCCCGCCAAGGCGGCAGCTCCTACAATGAGCAGTTCTTC. Protein: CSASPRQGGSSYNEQFF.

There are a few counts of this clone. The rearrangement uses TRBV11-3 and TRBJ2-7; a weak D match, TRBD2 (6 bases). From germline, CDR1 is SGHNT and CDR2 YENEEA. The CDR3 runs 14 residues. V shed 1 base and J shed 5 bases, with 12 bases lying between them. Written as DNA, the CDR3 is TGTGCCAGCAGCTTAGGCGGGATTGGCAACGAGCAGTACTTC. This gives the protein CASSLGGIGNEQYF.

The genes are TRBV4-1 and TRBJ2-3, with D possibly matching TRBD2 (6 bases). Trimming stripped 7 bases from V and 2 bases from J, with 16 bases between. The CDR3 contains 15 residues. Germline V lookup: CDR1 MGHRA, CDR2 YSYEKL. CDR3 nucleotides: TGCGCCAGCACCGGGACTTTCAAAACCACAGATACGCAGTATTTT. Its translation: CASTGTFKTTDTQYF.

The chain is built from TRBV4-2 and TRBJ2-7; D not resolved. Germline V gene data show CDR1 as LGHNA and CDR2 as YNFKEQ. CDR3 length: 14 residues. The V gene lost 4 bases and the J gene lost 2 bases, with 12 bases spanning the gap. For the CDR3, the DNA is TGTGCCAGCAGCCTCCTTACGACTGCCTACGAGCAGTACTTC. As protein: CASSLLTTAYEQYF.

The chain has TRBV4-1 and TRBJ1-1; no definite D call. Germline CDR1 is MGHRA and CDR2 is YSYEKL. Trimming took 3 bases from V and 1 from J, leaving 12 bases between them. CDR3 length: 15 amino acids. CDR3: CASSQSGTSNTEAFF. The CDR3 DNA is TGCGCCAGCAGCCAGTCAGGCACATCGAACACTGAAGCTTTCTTT.

This rearrangement joins TRBV5-5 to TRBJ1-1; 9 nucleotides line up with TRBD1. The length of the CDR3 is 13 residues. J lost 3 bases, V lost 5 bases, and 2 bases had no gene match. CDR1 and CDR2 (germline): SGHKS, YYEKEE (reference sequence). The CDR3 protein is CASRRDRDTEAFF. The CDR3 coding sequence is TGTGCCAGCAGGAGGGACAGGGACACTGAAGCTTTCTTT. The full variable domain, rest sourced from reference TRBV5-5 and TRBJ1-1, is DAGVTQSPTHLIKTRGQQVTLRCSPISGHKSVSWYQQVLGQGPQFIFQYYEKEERGRGNFPDRFSARQFPNYSSELNVNALLLGDSALYLCASRRDRDTEAFFGQGTRLTVV.

This rearrangement joins TRBV11-3 to TRBJ2-1, with 16 bases identical to TRBD2. The germline gives CDR1 SGHNT, CDR2 YENEEA. V lost 5 bases, J lost 5 bases, and 3 bases stayed unmatched. The CDR3 contains 16 residues. CDR3 loop: CASSPGTSGGDNEQFF. CDR3 coding DNA: TGTGCCAGCAGCCCCGGGACTAGCGGGGGGGACAATGAGCAGTTCTTC.